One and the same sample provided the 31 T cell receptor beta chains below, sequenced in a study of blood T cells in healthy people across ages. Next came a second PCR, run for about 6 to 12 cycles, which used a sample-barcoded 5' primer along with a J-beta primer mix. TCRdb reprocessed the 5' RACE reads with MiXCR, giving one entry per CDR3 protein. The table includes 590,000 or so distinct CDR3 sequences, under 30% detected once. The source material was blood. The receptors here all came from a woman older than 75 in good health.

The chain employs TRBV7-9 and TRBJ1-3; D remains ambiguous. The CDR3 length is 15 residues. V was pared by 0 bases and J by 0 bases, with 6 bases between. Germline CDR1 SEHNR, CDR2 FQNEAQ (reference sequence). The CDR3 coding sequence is TGTGCCAGCAGCTTAGCGCTTCTCTCTGGAAACACCATATATTTT. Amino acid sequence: CASSLALLSGNTIYF.

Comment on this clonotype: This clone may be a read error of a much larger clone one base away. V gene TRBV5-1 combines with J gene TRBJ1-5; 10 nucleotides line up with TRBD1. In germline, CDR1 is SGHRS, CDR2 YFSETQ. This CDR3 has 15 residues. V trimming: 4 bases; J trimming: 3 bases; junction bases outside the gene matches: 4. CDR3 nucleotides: TGCGCCAGCAGCGAGGGGACAGGGGTCAATCAGCCCCAGCATTTT. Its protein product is CASSEGTGVNQPQHF.

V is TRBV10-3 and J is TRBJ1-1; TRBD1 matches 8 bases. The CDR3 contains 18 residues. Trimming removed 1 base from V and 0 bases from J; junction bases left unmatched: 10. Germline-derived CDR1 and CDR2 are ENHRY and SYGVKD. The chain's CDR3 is CAISELGTGGDMNTEAFF. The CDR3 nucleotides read TGTGCCATCAGTGAGTTGGGGACAGGAGGGGATATGAACACTGAAGCTTTCTTT.

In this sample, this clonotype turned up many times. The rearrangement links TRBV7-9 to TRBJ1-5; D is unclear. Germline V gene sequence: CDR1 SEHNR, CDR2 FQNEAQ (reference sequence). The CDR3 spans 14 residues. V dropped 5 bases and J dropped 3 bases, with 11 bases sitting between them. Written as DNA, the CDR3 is TGTGCCAGCAGCCGTAAGGGTATCAATCAGCCCCAGCATTTT. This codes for CASSRKGINQPQHF.

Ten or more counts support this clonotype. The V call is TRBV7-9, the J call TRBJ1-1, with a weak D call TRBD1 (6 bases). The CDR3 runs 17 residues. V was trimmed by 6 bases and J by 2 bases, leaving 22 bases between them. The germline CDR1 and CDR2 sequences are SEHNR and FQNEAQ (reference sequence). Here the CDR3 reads CASSLLQGIRENTEAFF. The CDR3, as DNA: TGTGCCAGCAGTCTCTTGCAGGGGATTCGCGAAAACACTGAAGCTTTCTTT.

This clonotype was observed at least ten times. CDR3 sequence reads: CAISRGLAEETQYF. The CDR3 DNA reads as TGTGCCATCAGCCGAGGACTAGCCGAAGAGACCCAGTACTTC. The chain combines TRBV10-3 with TRBJ2-5, with 8 bases aligning to TRBD2. CDR3 length equals 14 residues. V trimming: 6 bases; J trimming: 3 bases; junction bases outside the gene matches: 6. CDR1 is ENHRY and CDR2 is SYGVKD in the germline V gene.

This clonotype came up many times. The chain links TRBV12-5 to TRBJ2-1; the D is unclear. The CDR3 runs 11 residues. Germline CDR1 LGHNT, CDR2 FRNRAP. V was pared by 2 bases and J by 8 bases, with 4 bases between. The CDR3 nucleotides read TGTGCTAGTGGTTTGCGCGATGAGCAGTTCTTC. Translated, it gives CASGLRDEQFF. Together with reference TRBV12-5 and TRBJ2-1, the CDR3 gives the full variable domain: DARVTQTPRHKVTEMGQEVTMRCQPILGHNTVFWYRQTMMQGLELLAYFRNRAPLDDSGMPKDRFSAEMPDATLATLKIQPSEPRDSAVYFCASGLRDEQFFGPGTRLTVL.

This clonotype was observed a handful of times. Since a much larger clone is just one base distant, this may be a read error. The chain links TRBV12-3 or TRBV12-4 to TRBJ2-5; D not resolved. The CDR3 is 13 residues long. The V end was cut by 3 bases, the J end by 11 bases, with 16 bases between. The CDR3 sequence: CASSFPRNNEQYF. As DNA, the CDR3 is TGTGCCAGCAGTTTTCCCAGGAACAATGAGCAGTACTTC.

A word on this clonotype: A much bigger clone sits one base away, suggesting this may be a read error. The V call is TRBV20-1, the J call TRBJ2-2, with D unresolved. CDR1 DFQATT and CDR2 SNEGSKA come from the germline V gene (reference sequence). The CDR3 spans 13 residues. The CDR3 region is CSAREPNTRELFF. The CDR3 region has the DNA TGCAGTGCTAGAGAGCCGAACACCAGGGAGCTGTTTTTT.

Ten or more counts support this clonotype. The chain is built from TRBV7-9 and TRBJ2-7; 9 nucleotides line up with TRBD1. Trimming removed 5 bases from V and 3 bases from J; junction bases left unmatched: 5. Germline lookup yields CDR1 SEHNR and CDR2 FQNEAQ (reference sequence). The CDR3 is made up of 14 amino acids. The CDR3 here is CASSPPGQGYEQYF. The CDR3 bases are TGTGCCAGCAGCCCCCCGGGACAGGGCTACGAGCAGTACTTC.

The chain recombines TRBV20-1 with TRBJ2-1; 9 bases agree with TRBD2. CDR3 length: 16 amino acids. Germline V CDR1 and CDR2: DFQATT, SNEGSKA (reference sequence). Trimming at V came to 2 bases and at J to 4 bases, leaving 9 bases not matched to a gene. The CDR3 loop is CSARLAGLNDYNEQFF. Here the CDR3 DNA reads TGCAGTGCTAGACTAGCGGGGTTGAACGATTACAATGAGCAGTTCTTC.

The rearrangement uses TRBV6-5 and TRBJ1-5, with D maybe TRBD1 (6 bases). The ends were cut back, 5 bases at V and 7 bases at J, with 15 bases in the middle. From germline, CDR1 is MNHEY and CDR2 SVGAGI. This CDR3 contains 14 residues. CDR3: CASSRGGGEQPQHF. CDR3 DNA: TGTGCCAGCAGTCGCGGCGGGGGCGAACAGCCCCAGCATTTT.

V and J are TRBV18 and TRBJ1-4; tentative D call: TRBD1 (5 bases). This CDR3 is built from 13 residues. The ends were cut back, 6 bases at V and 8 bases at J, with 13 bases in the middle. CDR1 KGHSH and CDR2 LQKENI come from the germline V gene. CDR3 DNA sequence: TGTGCCAGCTCTAACCAGGGCAAGGAAAAACTGTTTTTT. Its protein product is CASSNQGKEKLFF.

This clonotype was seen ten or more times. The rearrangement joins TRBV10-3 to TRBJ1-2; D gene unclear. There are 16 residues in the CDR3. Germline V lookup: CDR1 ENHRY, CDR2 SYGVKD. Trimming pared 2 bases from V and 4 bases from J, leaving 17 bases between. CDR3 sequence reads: CAISEETRIGSYGYTF. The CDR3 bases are TGTGCCATCAGTGAGGAGACCCGTATAGGATCCTATGGCTACACCTTC.

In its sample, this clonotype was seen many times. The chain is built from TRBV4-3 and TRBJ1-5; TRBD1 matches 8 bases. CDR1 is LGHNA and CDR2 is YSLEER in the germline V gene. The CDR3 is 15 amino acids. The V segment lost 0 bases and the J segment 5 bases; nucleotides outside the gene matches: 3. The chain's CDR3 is CASSQEAGGYQPQHF. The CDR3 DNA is TGCGCCAGCAGCCAAGAGGCAGGGGGCTATCAGCCCCAGCATTTT.

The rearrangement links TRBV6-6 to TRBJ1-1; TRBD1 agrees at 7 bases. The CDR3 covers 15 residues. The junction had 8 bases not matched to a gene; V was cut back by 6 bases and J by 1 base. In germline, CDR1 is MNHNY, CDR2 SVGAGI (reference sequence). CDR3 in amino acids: CASSKLQGGNTEAFF. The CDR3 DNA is TGTGCCAGCAGCAAGCTCCAGGGGGGGAACACTGAAGCTTTCTTT.

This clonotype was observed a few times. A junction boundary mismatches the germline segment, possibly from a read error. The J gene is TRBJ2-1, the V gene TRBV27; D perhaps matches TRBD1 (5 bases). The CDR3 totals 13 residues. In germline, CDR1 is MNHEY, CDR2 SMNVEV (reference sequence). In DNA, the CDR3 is TGTGCCGGCAGTTTCTTAGGGGAAGGGGAGCAGTTCTTC. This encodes CAGSFLGEGEQFF.

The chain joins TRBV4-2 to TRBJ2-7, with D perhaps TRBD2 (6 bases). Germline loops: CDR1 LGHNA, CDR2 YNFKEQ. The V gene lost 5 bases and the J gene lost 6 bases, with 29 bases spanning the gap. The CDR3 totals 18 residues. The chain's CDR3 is CASSMYPIGGERATEQYF. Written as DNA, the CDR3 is TGTGCCAGCAGCATGTACCCCATCGGCGGGGAAAGAGCTACCGAGCAGTACTTC.

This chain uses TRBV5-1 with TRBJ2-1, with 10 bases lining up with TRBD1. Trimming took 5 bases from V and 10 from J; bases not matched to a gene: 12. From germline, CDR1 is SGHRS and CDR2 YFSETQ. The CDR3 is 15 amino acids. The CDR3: CASRYGGQGLYEQFF. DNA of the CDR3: TGCGCCAGCAGATATGGGGGACAGGGGCTATACGAGCAGTTCTTC.

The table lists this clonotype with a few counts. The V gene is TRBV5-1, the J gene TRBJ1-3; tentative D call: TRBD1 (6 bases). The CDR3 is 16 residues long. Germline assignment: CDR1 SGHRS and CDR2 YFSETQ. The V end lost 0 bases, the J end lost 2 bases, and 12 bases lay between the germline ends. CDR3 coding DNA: TGCGCCAGCAGCTTGGCCGACAGGATCGCTGGAAACACCATATATTTT. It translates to CASSLADRIAGNTIYF.

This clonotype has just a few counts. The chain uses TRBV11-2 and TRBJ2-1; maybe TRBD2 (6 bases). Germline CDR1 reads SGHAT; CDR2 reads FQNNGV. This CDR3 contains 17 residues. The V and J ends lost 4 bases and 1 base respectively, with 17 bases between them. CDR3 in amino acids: CASSSWRGGISYNEQFF. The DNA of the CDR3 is TGTGCCAGCAGCTCCTGGCGGGGCGGGATATCCTACAATGAGCAGTTCTTC.

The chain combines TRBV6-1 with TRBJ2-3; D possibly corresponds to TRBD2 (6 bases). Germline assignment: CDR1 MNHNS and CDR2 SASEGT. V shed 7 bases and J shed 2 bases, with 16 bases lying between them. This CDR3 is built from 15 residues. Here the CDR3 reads CASTVGLYHTDTQYF. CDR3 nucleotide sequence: TGTGCCAGCACCGTTGGACTATACCACACAGATACGCAGTATTTT.

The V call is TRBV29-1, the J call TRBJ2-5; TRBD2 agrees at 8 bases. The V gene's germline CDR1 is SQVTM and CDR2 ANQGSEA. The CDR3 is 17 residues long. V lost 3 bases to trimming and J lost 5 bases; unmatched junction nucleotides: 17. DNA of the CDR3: TGCAGCGTTGAGCCGGGGGGGACTGACTCAGTTTGGGAGACCCAGTACTTC. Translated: CSVEPGGTDSVWETQYF.

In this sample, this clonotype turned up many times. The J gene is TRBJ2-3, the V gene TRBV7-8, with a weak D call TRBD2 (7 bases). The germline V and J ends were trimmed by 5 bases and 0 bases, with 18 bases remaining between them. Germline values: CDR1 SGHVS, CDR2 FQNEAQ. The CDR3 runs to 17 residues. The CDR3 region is CASSGGGGYTSTDTQYF. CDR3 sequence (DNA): TGTGCCAGCAGCGGGGGGGGCGGATACACTAGCACAGATACGCAGTATTTT.

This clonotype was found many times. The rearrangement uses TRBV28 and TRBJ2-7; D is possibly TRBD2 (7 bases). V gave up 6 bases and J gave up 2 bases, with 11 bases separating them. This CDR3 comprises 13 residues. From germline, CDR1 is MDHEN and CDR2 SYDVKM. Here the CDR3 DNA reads TGTGCCAGCAGAGGGGGGGGCCCCTACGAGCAGTACTTC. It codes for CASRGGGPYEQYF.

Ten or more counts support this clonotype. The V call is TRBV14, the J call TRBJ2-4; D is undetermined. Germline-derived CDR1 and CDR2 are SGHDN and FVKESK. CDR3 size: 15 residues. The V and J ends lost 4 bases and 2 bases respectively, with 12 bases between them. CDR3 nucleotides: TGTGCCAGCAGCCCCCGACCGTCCCCCAAAAACATTCAGTACTTC. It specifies CASSPRPSPKNIQYF.

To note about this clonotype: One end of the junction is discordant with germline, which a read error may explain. The CDR3 loop reads CASSLFGRNTKAFF. The CDR3 DNA follows: TGTGCCAGCAGCTTATTCGGCCGGAACACTAAAGCTTTCTTT. The V gene is TRBV11-2, the J gene TRBJ1-1; no clear D gene. The germline V gene encodes CDR1 SGHAT and CDR2 FQNNGV. CDR3 size: 14 residues.

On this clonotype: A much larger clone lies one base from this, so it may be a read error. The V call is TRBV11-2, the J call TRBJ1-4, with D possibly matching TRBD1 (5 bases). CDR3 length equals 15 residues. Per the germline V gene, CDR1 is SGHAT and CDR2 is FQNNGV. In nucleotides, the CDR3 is TGTGCCGGCAGCTTAAGTAGGGGCCCTAATGAAAAACTGTTTTTT. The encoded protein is CAGSLSRGPNEKLFF.

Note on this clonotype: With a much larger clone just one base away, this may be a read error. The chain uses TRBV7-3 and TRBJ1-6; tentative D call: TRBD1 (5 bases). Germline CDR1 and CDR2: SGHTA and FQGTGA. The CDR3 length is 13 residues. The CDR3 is CASSSSGSSPPHF. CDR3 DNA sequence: TGTGCCAGCAGCTCCTCAGGGTCCTCACCCCCCCACTTT. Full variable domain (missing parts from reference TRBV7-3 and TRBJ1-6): GAGVSQTPSNKVTEKGKYVELRCDPISGHTALYWYRQSLGQGPEFLIYFQGTGAADDSGLPNDRFFAVRPEGSVSTLKIQRTERGDSAVYLCASSSSGSSPPHFGNGTRLTVT.

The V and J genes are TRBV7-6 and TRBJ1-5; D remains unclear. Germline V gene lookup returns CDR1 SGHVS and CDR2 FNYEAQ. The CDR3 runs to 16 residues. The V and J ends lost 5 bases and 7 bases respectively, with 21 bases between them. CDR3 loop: CASSPELAEGKQPQHF. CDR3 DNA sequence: TGTGCCAGCAGCCCGGAGCTTGCGGAGGGAAAGCAGCCCCAGCATTTT.

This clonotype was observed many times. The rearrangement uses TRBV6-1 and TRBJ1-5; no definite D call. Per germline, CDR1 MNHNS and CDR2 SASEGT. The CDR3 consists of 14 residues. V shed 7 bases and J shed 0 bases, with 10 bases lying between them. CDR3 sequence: CASTERFSNQPQHF. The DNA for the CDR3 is TGTGCCAGCACCGAACGGTTTAGCAATCAGCCCCAGCATTTT.